This is a list of T cell receptor beta chains from one sample in a study of response to subunit inactivated influenza vaccine. TCRdb reprocessed the RT-PCR reads via MiXCR and lists one record per CDR3 protein. The table records 500,000 to 600,000 distinct CDR3 sequences, 10% to 15% of them present only once. The sequences come from PBMCs from blood, collected roughly 46 days after vaccination. These receptors came from a man between 45 and 60 years old who received an inactivated influenza vaccine. Each CDR3 is given with its conserved first and last residue. D genes are given only for firm matches. Not all rows give a size; the values are once, few, many and, for expanded clones, a class.

V: TRBV27; D: TRBD2; size: many; J: TRBJ2-1; DNA: TGTGCCAGCAAAAGTGGGGGAGGGTTTGAGCAGTTCTTC; CDR3: CASKSGGGFEQFF
V: TRBV20-1; D: TRBD1; size: few; J: TRBJ2-2; DNA: TGCAGTGCGTTCCCAGGGGGCCCCGGTACCGGGGAGCTGTTTTTT; CDR3: CSAFPGGPGTGELFF
V: TRBV5-6; D: TRBD1; size: few; J: TRBJ2-7; DNA: TGTGCCAGCGGGAGCAGGGACAGTCTCTCCTACGAGCAGTACTTC; CDR3: CASGSRDSLSYEQYF
V: TRBV12-3/TRBV12-4; D: .; size: many; J: TRBJ2-1; DNA: TGTGCCAGCAGTGTCGACCTTAGCAGCTCCTACAATGAGCAGTTCTTC; CDR3: CASSVDLSSSYNEQFF
V: TRBV7-2; D: .; size: .; J: TRBJ2-1; DNA: TGTGCCAGCAGCTTAACCTCAGATTTCTACAATGAGCAGTTCTTC; CDR3: CASSLTSDFYNEQFF
V: TRBV18; D: .; size: .; J: TRBJ2-6; DNA: TGTGCCAGCTCACCGGGGGTAGGGGCCAACGTCCTGACTTTC; CDR3: CASSPGVGANVLTF
V: TRBV2; D: .; size: .; J: TRBJ2-1; DNA: TGTGCCAGCAGTGAGAGGTGGTCGTCCTACAATGAGCAGTTCTTC; CDR3: CASSERWSSYNEQFF
V: TRBV6-2/TRBV6-3; D: .; size: many; J: TRBJ2-3; DNA: TGTGCCAGCAGACCGGGGACTGGGGATGTTACGCAGTATTTT; CDR3: CASRPGTGDVTQYF
V: TRBV5-1; D: TRBD1; size: many; J: TRBJ2-7; DNA: TGCGCCAGCAGCTTGTCCCAGGGGGTCGCCTACGAGCAGTACTTC; CDR3: CASSLSQGVAYEQYF
V: TRBV6-2/TRBV6-3; D: .; size: many; J: TRBJ1-5; DNA: TGTGCCAGCAGTTACCCATCTACTAATCAGCCCCAGCATTTT; CDR3: CASSYPSTNQPQHF
V: TRBV24-1; D: TRBD2; size: many; J: TRBJ2-1; DNA: TGTGCCACCAGTGATTCGCGGACTAGCGGGACTTACAATGAGCAGTTCTTC; CDR3: CATSDSRTSGTYNEQFF
V: TRBV27; D: TRBD1; size: few; J: TRBJ1-6; DNA: TGTGCCAGCAGTCAAGGGACAGGGAGCTCCTATAATTCACCCCTCCACTTT; CDR3: CASSQGTGSSYNSPLHF
V: TRBV7-2; D: TRBD1; size: few; J: TRBJ2-7; DNA: TGTGCCAGCAGCCCGGGACAGGGGGCGCCACCCTACGAGCAGTACTTC; CDR3: CASSPGQGAPPYEQYF
V: TRBV20-1; D: TRBD1; size: many; J: TRBJ2-1; DNA: TGCAGTGCTAGAGGGACAGGCAGTACCTACAATGAGCAGTTCTTC; CDR3: CSARGTGSTYNEQFF
V: TRBV18; D: TRBD2; size: few; J: TRBJ2-2; DNA: TGTGCCAGCTCGGAACTAGCGTGGGACACCGGGGAGCTGTTTTTT; CDR3: CASSELAWDTGELFF
V: TRBV6-5; D: TRBD1; size: .; J: TRBJ2-7; DNA: TGTGCCAGCAGTTACTCTAGTGTGGGACAGACCTACGAGCAGTACTTC; CDR3: CASSYSSVGQTYEQYF
V: TRBV6-2/TRBV6-3; D: .; size: .; J: TRBJ2-7; DNA: TGTGCCAGCAGTCGCTTGGGGGCCATCGAGCAGTACTTC; CDR3: CASSRLGAIEQYF
V: TRBV12-3/TRBV12-4; D: .; size: .; J: TRBJ2-5; DNA: TGTGCCAGCAGAAATACCCGGGCGGAGACCCAGTACTTC; CDR3: CASRNTRAETQYF
V: TRBV7-9; D: .; size: .; J: TRBJ2-7; DNA: TGTGCCAGCAGCTTAGGTTGGTCCGACGAGCAGTACTTC; CDR3: CASSLGWSDEQYF
V: TRBV7-8; D: .; size: many; J: TRBJ2-7; DNA: TGTGCCAGCAGCTTAGTGGAGGGCGAGCAGTACTTC; CDR3: CASSLVEGEQYF
V: TRBV29-1; D: TRBD2; size: .; J: TRBJ2-3; DNA: TGCAGCGCAGCGGGGGCTCTTGCAGATACGCAGTATTTT; CDR3: CSAAGALADTQYF
V: TRBV7-2; D: TRBD2; size: .; J: TRBJ2-1; DNA: TGTGCCAGCAGCTTAGCTTTCGGCGGGGGGGCCGGCGAGCAGTTCTTC; CDR3: CASSLAFGGGAGEQFF
V: TRBV4-2; D: TRBD1; size: .; J: TRBJ1-6; DNA: TGTGCCAGCAGCCCCGACAGGGGAACCTATAATTCACCCCTCCACTTT; CDR3: CASSPDRGTYNSPLHF
V: TRBV4-3; D: .; size: .; J: TRBJ2-4; DNA: TGCGCCAGCAGCCAAGAGGGAGGAAACATTCAGTACTTC; CDR3: CASSQEGGNIQYF
V: TRBV11-2; D: TRBD1; size: few; J: TRBJ2-7; DNA: TGTGCCAGCAGCTTGGCAGGGGGAAACTTCGAGCAGTACTTC; CDR3: CASSLAGGNFEQYF
V: TRBV12-3/TRBV12-4; D: TRBD1; size: many; J: TRBJ1-1; DNA: TGTGCCAGCAGGCGCGACAGGGGGCAAAACACTGAAGCTTTCTTT; CDR3: CASRRDRGQNTEAFF
V: TRBV18; D: .; size: few; J: TRBJ2-7; DNA: TGTGCCAGCTCACCCCTCGGCGGGGAACTCTACGAGCAGTACTTC; CDR3: CASSPLGGELYEQYF